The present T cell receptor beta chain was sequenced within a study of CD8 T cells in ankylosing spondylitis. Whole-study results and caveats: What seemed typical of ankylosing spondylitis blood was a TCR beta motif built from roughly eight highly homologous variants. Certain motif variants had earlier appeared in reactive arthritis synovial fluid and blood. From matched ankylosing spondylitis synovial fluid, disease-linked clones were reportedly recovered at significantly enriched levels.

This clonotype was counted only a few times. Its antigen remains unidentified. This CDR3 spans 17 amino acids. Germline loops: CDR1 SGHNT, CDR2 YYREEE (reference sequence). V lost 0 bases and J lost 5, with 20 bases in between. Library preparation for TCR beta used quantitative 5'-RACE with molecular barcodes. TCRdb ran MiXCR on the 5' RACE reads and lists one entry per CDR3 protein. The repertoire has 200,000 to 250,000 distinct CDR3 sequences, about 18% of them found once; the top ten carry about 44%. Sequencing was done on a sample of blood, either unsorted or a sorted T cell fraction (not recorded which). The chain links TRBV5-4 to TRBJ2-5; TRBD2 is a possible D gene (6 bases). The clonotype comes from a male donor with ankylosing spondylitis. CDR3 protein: CASSLDFRDSESETQYF. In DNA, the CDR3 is TGTGCCAGCAGCTTGGACTTCCGGGACTCTGAATCGGAGACCCAGTACTTC.